This TCR beta chain derives from a study of CD8+CD57+ T cells in acquired aplastic anemia. Study context: When averaged, DNA from sorted CD4+ and CD8+ cells came to around 3.1 ug. The study obtained around 10 million reads on average for CD4+ cells from healthy donors. Overall study results and limits: In CD8+ cells, Simpson's diversity showed no significant difference between patients and controls. Researchers report that about 29 CD8+ CDR3 sequences appeared in both patients and controls.

On this clonotype: Its target is unknown.

CDR3 and TCR beta VDJ profiling relied on genomic DNA as the template. TCRdb used MiXCR to reprocess the reads, holding one entry per CDR3 protein. The table lists approximately 200,000 distinct CDR3 sequences, approximately 60% of them singletons. Sequencing was performed on sorted CD4+, CD8+, or CD8+CD57+ T cells (not recorded which) from PBMCs. This clonotype was sampled from a human donor in good health.

The CDR3 protein is CVTSDAQSPLHF. The CDR3 DNA is TGTGTCACCAGTGACGCCCAATCACCCCTCCACTTT. V is TRBV10-3 and J is TRBJ1-6; D unresolved. The CDR3 consists of 12 residues. Germline V CDR1 and CDR2: ENHRY, SYGVKD.